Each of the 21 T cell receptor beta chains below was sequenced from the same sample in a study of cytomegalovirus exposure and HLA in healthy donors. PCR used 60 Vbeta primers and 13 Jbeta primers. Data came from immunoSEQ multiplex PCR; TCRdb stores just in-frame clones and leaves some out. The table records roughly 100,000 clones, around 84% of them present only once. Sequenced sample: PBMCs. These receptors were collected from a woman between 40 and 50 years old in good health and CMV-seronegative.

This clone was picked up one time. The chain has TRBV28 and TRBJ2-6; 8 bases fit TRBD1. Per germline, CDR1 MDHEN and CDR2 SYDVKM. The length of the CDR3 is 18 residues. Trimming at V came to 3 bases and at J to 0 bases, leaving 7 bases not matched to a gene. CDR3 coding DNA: TGTGCCAGCAGTTTGGGATGGGACAGGTTCTCTGGGGCCAACGTCCTGACTTTC. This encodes CASSLGWDRFSGANVLTF.

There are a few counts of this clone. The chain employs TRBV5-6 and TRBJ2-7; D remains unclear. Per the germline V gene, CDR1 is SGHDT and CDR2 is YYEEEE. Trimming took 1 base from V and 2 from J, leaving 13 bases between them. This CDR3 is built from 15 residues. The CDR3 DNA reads TGTGCCAGCAGCTTGTCTGGCGTTAGCACCTACGAGCAGTACTTC. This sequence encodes CASSLSGVSTYEQYF.

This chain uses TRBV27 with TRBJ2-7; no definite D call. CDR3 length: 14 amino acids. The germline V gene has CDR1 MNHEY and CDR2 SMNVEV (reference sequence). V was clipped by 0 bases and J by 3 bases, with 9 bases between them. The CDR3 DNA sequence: TGTGCCAGCAGTTTATCCCCCGTACTCTACGAGCAGTACTTC. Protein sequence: CASSLSPVLYEQYF.

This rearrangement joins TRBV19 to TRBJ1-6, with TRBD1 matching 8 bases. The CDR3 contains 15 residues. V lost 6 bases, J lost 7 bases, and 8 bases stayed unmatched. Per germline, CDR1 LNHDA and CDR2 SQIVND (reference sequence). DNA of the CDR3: TGTGCCAGTAGAAGACAGGGGACGGACAATTCACCCCTCCACTTT. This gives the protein CASRRQGTDNSPLHF.

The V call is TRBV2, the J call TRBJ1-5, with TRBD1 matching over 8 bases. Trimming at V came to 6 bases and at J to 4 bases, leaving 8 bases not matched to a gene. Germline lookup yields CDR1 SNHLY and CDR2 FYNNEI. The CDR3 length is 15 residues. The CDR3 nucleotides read TGTGCCAGCAGAGAGGGACAGGCGATTAATCAGCCCCAGCATTTT. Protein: CASREGQAINQPQHF.

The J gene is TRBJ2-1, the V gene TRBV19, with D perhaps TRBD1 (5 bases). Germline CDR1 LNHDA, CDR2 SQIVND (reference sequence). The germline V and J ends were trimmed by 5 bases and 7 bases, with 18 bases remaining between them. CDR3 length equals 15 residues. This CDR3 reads CASSLSWGLGNEQFF. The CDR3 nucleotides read TGTGCCAGTAGTTTAAGTTGGGGCTTAGGAAATGAGCAGTTCTTC.

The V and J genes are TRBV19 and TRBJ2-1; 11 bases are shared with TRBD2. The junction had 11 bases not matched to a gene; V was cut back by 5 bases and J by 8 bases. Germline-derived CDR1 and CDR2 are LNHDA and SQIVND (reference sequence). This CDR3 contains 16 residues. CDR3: CASSSYSGRALDEQFF. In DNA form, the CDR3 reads TGTGCCAGTAGTTCGTATAGCGGGAGGGCCTTAGATGAGCAGTTCTTC.

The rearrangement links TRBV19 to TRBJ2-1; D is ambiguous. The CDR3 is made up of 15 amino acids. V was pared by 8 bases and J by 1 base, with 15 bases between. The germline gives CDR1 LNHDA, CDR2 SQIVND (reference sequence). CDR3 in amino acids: CASQIHKSSYNEQFF. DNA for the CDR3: TGTGCCAGTCAAATTCACAAGTCTTCCTACAATGAGCAGTTCTTC.

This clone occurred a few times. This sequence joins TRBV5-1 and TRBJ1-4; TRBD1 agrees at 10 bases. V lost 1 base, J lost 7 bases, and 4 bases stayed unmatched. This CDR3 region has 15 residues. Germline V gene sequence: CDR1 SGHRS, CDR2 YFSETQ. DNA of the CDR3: TGCGCCAGCAGCTTGTATGGGACAGGGGCTGAAAAACTGTTTTTT. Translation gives CASSLYGTGAEKLFF.

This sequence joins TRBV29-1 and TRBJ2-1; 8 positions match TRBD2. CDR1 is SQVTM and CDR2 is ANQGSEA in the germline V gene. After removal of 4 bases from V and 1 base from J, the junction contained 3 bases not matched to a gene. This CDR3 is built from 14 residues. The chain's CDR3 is CSVVAGWSYNEQFF. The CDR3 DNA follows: TGCAGCGTTGTAGCGGGGTGGTCCTACAATGAGCAGTTCTTC.

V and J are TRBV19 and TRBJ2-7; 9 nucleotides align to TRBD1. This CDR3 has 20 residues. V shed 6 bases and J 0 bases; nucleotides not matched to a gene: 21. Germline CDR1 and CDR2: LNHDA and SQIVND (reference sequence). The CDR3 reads CASSRWNRDRVRKSSYEQYF. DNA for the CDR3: TGTGCCAGTAGCCGCTGGAACCGGGACAGGGTTAGAAAGAGCTCCTACGAGCAGTACTTC.

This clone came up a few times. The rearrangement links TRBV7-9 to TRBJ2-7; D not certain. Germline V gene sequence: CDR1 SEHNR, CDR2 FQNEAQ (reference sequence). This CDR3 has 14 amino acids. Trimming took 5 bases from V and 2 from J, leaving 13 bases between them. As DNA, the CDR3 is TGTGCCAGCAGCGCGCGAGACTGGACCTACGAGCAGTACTTC. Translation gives CASSARDWTYEQYF.

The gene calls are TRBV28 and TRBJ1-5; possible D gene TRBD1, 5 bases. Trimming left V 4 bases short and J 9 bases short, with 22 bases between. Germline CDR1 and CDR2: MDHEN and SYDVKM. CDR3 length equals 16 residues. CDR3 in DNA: TGTGCCAGCAGTTCCGACCCGAGAGCAGTAACAGGGCCCCAGCATTTT. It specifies CASSSDPRAVTGPQHF.

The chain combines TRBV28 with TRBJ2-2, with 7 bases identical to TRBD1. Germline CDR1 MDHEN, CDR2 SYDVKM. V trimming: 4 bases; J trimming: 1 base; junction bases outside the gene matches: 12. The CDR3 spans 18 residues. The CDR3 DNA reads TGTGCCAGCAGTTCCGGGGCCTCCGGGACAGAGAACACCGGGGAGCTGTTTTTT. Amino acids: CASSSGASGTENTGELFF.

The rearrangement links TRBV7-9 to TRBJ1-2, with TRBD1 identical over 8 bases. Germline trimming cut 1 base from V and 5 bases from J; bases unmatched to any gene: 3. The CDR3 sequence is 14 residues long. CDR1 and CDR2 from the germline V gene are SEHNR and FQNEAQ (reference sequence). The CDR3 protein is CASSLDQGAYGYTF. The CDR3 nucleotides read TGTGCCAGCAGCTTAGATCAGGGGGCGTATGGCTACACCTTC.

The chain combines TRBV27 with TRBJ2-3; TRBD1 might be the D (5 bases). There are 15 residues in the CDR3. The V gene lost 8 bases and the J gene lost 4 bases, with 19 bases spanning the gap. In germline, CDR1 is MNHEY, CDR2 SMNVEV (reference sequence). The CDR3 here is CASVPRQGNPDTQYF. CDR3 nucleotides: TGTGCCAGCGTTCCGAGGCAGGGTAACCCAGATACGCAGTATTTT.

For the CDR3, the DNA is TGTGCCAGCAGCTTAGTGGCGAGGTCTAGCACAGATACGCAGTATTTT. Translated, it gives CASSLVARSSTDTQYF. This chain links TRBV11-2 with TRBJ2-3; D is undetermined. The CDR3 covers 16 residues. V was pared by 1 base and J by 0 bases, with 11 bases between. Germline values: CDR1 SGHAT, CDR2 FQNNGV.

The CDR3 nucleotides are TGTGCCAGCAGCCATAGCGGAGCCTACAATGAGCAGTTCTTC. It translates to CASSHSGAYNEQFF. The chain combines TRBV5-4 with TRBJ2-1; D possibly corresponds to TRBD2 (6 bases). Trimming shortened V by 4 bases and J by 2 bases, and 10 bases separated the two germline ends. The V gene's germline CDR1 is SGHNT and CDR2 YYREEE (reference sequence). The CDR3 runs to 14 residues.

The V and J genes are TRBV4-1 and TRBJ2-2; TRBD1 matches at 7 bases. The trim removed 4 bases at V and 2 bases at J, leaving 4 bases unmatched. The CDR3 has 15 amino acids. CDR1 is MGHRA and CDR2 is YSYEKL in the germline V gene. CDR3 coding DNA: TGCGCCAGCAGCCGAGGGGGCATCAACACCGGGGAGCTGTTTTTT. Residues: CASSRGGINTGELFF.

The CDR3 reads CAIGAGANDGANVLTF. CDR3 bases: TGTGCCATCGGGGCGGGGGCAAATGATGGGGCCAACGTCCTGACTTTC. The chain combines TRBV10-3 with TRBJ2-6; D might be TRBD2 (7 bases). The V end lost 8 bases, the J end lost 3 bases, and 17 bases lay between the germline ends. CDR3 length equals 16 residues. In germline, CDR1 is ENHRY, CDR2 SYGVKD.

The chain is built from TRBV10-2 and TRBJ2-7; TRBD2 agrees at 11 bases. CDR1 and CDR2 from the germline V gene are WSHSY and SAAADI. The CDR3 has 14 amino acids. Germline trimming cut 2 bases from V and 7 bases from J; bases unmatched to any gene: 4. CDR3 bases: TGCGCCAGCAGTGAGATTAGCGGGAGGGGAGAGCAGTACTTC. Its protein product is CASSEISGRGEQYF.